A single sample gave rise to the 10 T cell receptor beta chains below, sequenced in a study of blood T cell repertoires in COVID-19. Sequencing was performed with immunoSEQ multiplex PCR; in TCRdb, only in-frame clones are kept and a portion is missing. Of about 170,000 clones detected, around 80% appear once; the ten largest clones hold approximately 8%. The sequenced material came from peripheral blood. These receptors were taken from a man aged 60-69 years with acute or convalescent COVID-19.

This clone has a single count. This chain links TRBV5-4 with TRBJ2-5, with 9 bases lining up with TRBD2. V was clipped by 1 base and J by 1 base; unmatched bases: 5. From germline, CDR1 is SGHNT and CDR2 YYREEE (reference sequence). There are 16 residues in the CDR3. This chain's CDR3 is CASSLIAGALQETQYF. The CDR3 bases are TGTGCCAGCAGCTTGATAGCGGGGGCTCTCCAAGAGACCCAGTACTTC. The full variable domain, completed using reference TRBV5-4 and TRBJ2-5, is ETGVTQSPTHLIKTRGQQVTLRCSSQSGHNTVSWYQQALGQGPQFIFQYYREEENGRGNFPPRFSGLQFPNYSSELNVNALELDDSALYLCASSLIAGALQETQYFGPGTRLLVL.

The CDR3 DNA follows: TGTGCCAGCAGTATTCCCCAGGGTACGAGCACTGAAGCTTTCTTT. This codes for CASSIPQGTSTEAFF. The V gene is TRBV9, the J gene TRBJ1-1; tentative D call: TRBD1 (5 bases). The CDR3 extends over 15 amino acids. V gave up 5 bases and J gave up 4 bases, with 18 bases separating them. Germline V gene data show CDR1 as SGDLS and CDR2 as YYNGEE.

The chain combines TRBV24-1 with TRBJ2-1; 8 bases line up with TRBD2. This CDR3 is built from 16 residues. Germline lookup yields CDR1 KGHDR and CDR2 SFDVKD. The J segment lost 6 bases and the V segment lost 6 bases, leaving 12 bases of the junction unmatched. The CDR3, as DNA: TGTGCCACCAGTCAGGTGAGAAGCGGGGGCTTCAATGAGCAGTTCTTC. Translation: CATSQVRSGGFNEQFF.

The chain employs TRBV7-8 and TRBJ2-7; maybe TRBD2 (5 bases). Germline V gene sequence: CDR1 SGHVS, CDR2 FQNEAQ. The CDR3 consists of 13 residues. Deletions cut 2 bases from V and 2 bases from J, with 7 bases between. The CDR3 reads CASSLRGTYEQYF. The CDR3 coding sequence is TGTGCCAGCAGCTTACGGGGTACCTACGAGCAGTACTTC.

This chain uses TRBV19 with TRBJ2-2, with TRBD1 identical over 9 bases. Germline values: CDR1 LNHDA, CDR2 SQIVND (reference sequence). The J segment lost 1 base and the V segment lost 5 bases, leaving 8 bases of the junction unmatched. The CDR3 consists of 17 residues. CDR3 nucleotides: TGTGCCAGTAGTCAAAGACAGGGGGGGATGAACACCGGGGAGCTGTTTTTT. Protein product: CASSQRQGGMNTGELFF. Combining the CDR3 with reference TRBV19 and TRBJ2-2 gives the whole variable domain DGGITQSPKYLFRKEGQNVTLSCEQNLNHDAMYWYRQDPGQGLRLIYYSQIVNDFQKGDIAEGYSVSREKKESFPLTVTSAQKNPTAFYLCASSQRQGGMNTGELFFGEGSRLTVL.

The chain is built from TRBV20-1 and TRBJ2-5, with D tentatively TRBD2 (5 bases). This CDR3 has 11 residues. The V end lost 5 bases, the J end lost 10 bases, and 14 bases lay between the germline ends. Germline CDR1 reads DFQATT; CDR2 reads SNEGSKA (reference sequence). CDR3 DNA sequence: TGCAGTGCTCTCCAACGGGATCACCAGTACTTC. This encodes CSALQRDHQYF.

The rearrangement links TRBV27 to TRBJ2-6; no clear D. Germline lookup yields CDR1 MNHEY and CDR2 SMNVEV (reference sequence). The CDR3 totals 17 residues. V shed 2 bases and J shed 0 bases, with 11 bases lying between them. The CDR3: CASSLIEPGSGANVLTF. CDR3 nucleotide sequence: TGTGCCAGCAGTTTAATTGAGCCAGGCTCTGGGGCCAACGTCCTGACTTTC.

J is TRBJ2-7 and V is TRBV9; D perhaps matches TRBD1 (5 bases). This CDR3 spans 13 amino acids. Germline values: CDR1 SGDLS, CDR2 YYNGEE. Trimming removed 2 bases at V and 5 bases at J, with 11 bases between. CDR3 residues: CASSVRPGNEQYF. CDR3 nucleotide sequence: TGTGCCAGCAGCGTGAGGCCAGGGAACGAGCAGTACTTC.

As to this clone: At the DNA level, this CDR3 is encoded by other sequences in the same sample as well. The chain employs TRBV5-1 and TRBJ1-3; possible D gene TRBD1, 6 bases. The ends were cut back, 0 bases at V and 2 bases at J, with 6 bases in the middle. This CDR3 comprises 14 residues. Germline CDR1 and CDR2: SGHRS and YFSETQ. The CDR3 DNA follows: TGCGCCAGCAGCTTGGGACAGGCTGGAAACACCATATATTTT. Translation gives CASSLGQAGNTIYF.

The chain uses TRBV18 and TRBJ1-6, with TRBD1 matching over 8 bases. The V and J ends lost 6 bases and 9 bases, in that order; junction bases with no gene match: 10. Per germline, CDR1 KGHSH and CDR2 LQKENI. This CDR3 has 15 amino acids. The DNA of the CDR3 is TGTGCCAGCTCGTCGGACAGGGCCTTTGGTTCACCCCTCCACTTT. It specifies CASSSDRAFGSPLHF.